This T cell receptor (beta chain) was observed in a study of early T cells in non-severe SARS-CoV-2 infection. Study results and limitations: The matching step, a VDJdb search, favored anti-spike CD8 responses and missed private and CD4 specificities.

CDR1 and CDR2 (germline): DFQATT, SNEGSKA (reference sequence). V dropped 4 bases and J dropped 3 bases, with 21 bases sitting between them. This CDR3 is built from 17 residues. Regarding this clonotype: Its antigen remains unidentified.

MiXCR was run by TCRdb on the 5' RACE reads, yielding one entry per CDR3 protein. The table lists tens of thousands of distinct CDR3 sequences, more than 8% of them singletons. The chain carries TRBV20-1 and TRBJ2-2, with D tentatively TRBD2 (6 bases). Specimen: whole blood. The clonotype comes from an adult who was a healthcare worker with PCR-confirmed SARS-CoV-2 infection or an uninfected control (not recorded which). CDR3 sequence (DNA): TGCAGTGCTACCGGGACTGGATCAATCTCTTACACCGGGGAGCTGTTTTTT. This sequence encodes CSATGTGSISYTGELFF.